The next 7 T cell receptor beta chains were all read from a single sample in a study of blood T cell repertoires in COVID-19. Only in-frame clones appear in the TCRdb table, and some are missing; sequencing was by immunoSEQ multiplex PCR. The sample has fewer than 200,000 clones, approximately 80% seen once. Specimen: PBMCs or T cells enriched from blood (not recorded which). These receptors were taken from a woman in her 50s who had recovered from COVID-19.

V usage is TRBV2 and J usage is TRBJ1-1; D is unresolved. From germline, CDR1 is SNHLY and CDR2 FYNNEI. V lost 6 bases and J lost 6, with 11 bases in between. The CDR3 is made up of 12 amino acids. The CDR3 DNA follows: TGTGCCAGCAGGGTCAGGTACGCTGAAGCTTTCTTT. Protein: CASRVRYAEAFF.

The chain joins TRBV11-3 to TRBJ2-1; 10 bases fit TRBD2. CDR1 and CDR2 from the germline V gene are SGHNT and YENEEA. V lost 2 bases, J lost 5 bases, and 15 bases stayed unmatched. The CDR3 consists of 19 residues. The CDR3 DNA reads TGTGCCAGCAGCTTAACCTCAAACGGGGCTAGCGGGAGTCACAATGAGCAGTTCTTC. This encodes CASSLTSNGASGSHNEQFF.

The gene calls are TRBV2 and TRBJ1-2; weak D call: TRBD1 (5 bases). The CDR3 has 12 residues. In germline, CDR1 is SNHLY, CDR2 FYNNEI. V was pared by 8 bases and J by 2 bases, with 9 bases between. The DNA of the CDR3 is TGTGCCAGCTCGGACACCAACTATGGCTACACCTTC. Translated: CASSDTNYGYTF.

The chain links TRBV6-1 to TRBJ1-5, with D possibly TRBD1 on 6 matching bases. This CDR3 has 17 amino acids. The V gene's germline CDR1 is MNHNS and CDR2 SASEGT. V lost 2 bases and J 2 bases, leaving 16 bases between the germline ends. In nucleotides, the CDR3 is TGTGCCAGCAGTGAACACCTGGGGGGGGCCGGCAATCAGCCCCAGCATTTT. Translation gives CASSEHLGGAGNQPQHF.

The chain joins TRBV14 to TRBJ2-4; TRBD2 aligns across 8 bases. In germline, CDR1 is SGHDN, CDR2 FVKESK. The junction had 9 bases not matched to a gene; V was cut back by 3 bases and J by 2 bases. This CDR3 is built from 17 residues. The CDR3 loop is CASSQAGAGVSKNIQYF. CDR3 bases: TGTGCCAGCAGCCAGGCCGGAGCGGGAGTATCCAAAAACATTCAGTACTTC. Full variable domain (rest looked up from reference TRBV14 and TRBJ2-4): EAGVTQFPSHSVIEKGQTVTLRCDPISGHDNLYWYRRVMGKEIKFLLHFVKESKQDESGMPNNRFLAERTGGTYSTLKVQPAELEDSGVYFCASSQAGAGVSKNIQYFGAGTRLSVL.

This sequence joins TRBV24-1 and TRBJ1-4; tentative D call: TRBD1 (5 bases). The germline V gene encodes CDR1 KGHDR and CDR2 SFDVKD. There are 19 residues in the CDR3. V was pared by 3 bases and J by 0 bases, with 19 bases between. The DNA for the CDR3 is TGTGCCACCAGTGATCCCGCTCCATTACAGGTTGCAACTAATGAAAAACTGTTTTTT. Residues: CATSDPAPLQVATNEKLFF.

This chain uses TRBV19 with TRBJ2-3; possible D gene TRBD1, 6 bases. The germline V gene has CDR1 LNHDA and CDR2 SQIVND (reference sequence). The germline V and J ends were trimmed by 4 bases and 5 bases, with 16 bases remaining between them. The CDR3 extends over 15 amino acids. The CDR3 sequence: CASSTGETRGDTQYF. For the CDR3, the DNA is TGTGCCAGTAGTACAGGGGAAACCAGGGGAGATACGCAGTATTTT.